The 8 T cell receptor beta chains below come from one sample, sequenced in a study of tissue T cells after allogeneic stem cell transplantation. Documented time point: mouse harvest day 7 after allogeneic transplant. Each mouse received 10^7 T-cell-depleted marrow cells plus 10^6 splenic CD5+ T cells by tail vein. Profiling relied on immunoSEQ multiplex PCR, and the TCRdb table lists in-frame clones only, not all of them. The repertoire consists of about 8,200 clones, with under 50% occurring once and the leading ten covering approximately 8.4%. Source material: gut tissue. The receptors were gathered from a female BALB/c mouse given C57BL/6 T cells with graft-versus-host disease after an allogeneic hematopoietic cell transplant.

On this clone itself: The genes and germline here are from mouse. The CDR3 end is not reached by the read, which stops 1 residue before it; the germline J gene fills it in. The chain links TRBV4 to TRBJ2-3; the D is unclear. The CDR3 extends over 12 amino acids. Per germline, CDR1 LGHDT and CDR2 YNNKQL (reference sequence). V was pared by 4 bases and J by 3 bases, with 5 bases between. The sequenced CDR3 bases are TGTGCCAGCAGCTTCAGGGCAGAAACGCTGTAT. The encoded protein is CASSFRAETLY. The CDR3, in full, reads CASSFRAETLYF. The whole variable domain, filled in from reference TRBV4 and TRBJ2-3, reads ETAVFQTPNYHVTQVGNEVSFNCKQTLGHDTMYWYKQDSKKLLKIMFSYNNKQLIVNETVPRRFSPQSSDKAHLNLRIKSVEPEDSAVYLCASSFRAETLYFGSGTRLTVL.

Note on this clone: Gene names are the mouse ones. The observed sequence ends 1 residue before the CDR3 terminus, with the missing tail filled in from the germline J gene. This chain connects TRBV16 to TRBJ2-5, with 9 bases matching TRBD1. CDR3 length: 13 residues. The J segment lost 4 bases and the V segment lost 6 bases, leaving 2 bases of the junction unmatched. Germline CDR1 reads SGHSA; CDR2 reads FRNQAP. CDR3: CASSRDREDTQYF. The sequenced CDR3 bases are TGTGCAAGCAGTCGGGACAGGGAAGACACCCAGTAC.

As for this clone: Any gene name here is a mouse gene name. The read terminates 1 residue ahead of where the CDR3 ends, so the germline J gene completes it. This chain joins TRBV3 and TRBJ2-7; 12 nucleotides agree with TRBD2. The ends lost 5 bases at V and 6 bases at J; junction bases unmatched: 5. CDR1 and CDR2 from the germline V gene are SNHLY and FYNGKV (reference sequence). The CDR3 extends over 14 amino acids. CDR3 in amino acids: CASSPRLGGREQYF. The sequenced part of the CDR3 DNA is TGTGCCAGCAGCCCCCGACTGGGGGGGCGTGAACAGTAC.

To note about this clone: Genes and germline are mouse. The CDR3 reads CASSLHSANTEVFF. CDR3 DNA (partial): TGTGCCAGCTCCCTCCACAGTGCAAACACAGAAGTCTTC. The gene calls are TRBV12-2 and TRBJ1-1; D remains ambiguous. The read stops 1 residue short of the end of the CDR3; the missing end is completed from the germline J gene. The CDR3 sequence is 14 residues long. Trimming removed 4 bases from V and 0 bases from J, with 11 bases in between. The germline V gene encodes CDR1 SGHLS and CDR2 HYDKME.

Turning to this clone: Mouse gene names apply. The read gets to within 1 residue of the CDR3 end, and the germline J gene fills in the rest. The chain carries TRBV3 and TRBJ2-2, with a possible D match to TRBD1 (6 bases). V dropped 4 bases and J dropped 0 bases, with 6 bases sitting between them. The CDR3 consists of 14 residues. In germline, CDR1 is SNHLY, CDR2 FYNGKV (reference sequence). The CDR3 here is CASSWTANTGQLYF. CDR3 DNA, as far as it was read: TGTGCCAGCAGCTGGACAGCAAACACCGGGCAGCTCTAC.

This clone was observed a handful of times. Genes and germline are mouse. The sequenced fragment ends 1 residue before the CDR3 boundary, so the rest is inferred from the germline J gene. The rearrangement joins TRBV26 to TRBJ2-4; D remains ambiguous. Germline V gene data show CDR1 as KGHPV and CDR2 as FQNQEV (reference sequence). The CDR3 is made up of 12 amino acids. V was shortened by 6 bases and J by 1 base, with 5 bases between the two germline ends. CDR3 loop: CASSRGQNTLYF. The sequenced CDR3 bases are TGTGCCAGCAGCCGGGGTCAAAACACCTTGTAC.

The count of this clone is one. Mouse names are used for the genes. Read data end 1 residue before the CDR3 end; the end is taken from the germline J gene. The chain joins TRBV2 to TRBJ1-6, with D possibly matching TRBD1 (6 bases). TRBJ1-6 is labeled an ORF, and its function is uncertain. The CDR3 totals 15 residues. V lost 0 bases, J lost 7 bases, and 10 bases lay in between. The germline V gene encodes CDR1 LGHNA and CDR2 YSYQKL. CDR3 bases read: TGTGCCAGCAGCCAAGATAGGGGGTGGAATTCGCCCCTCTAC. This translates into CASSQDRGWNSPLY. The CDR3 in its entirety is CASSQDRGWNSPLYF.

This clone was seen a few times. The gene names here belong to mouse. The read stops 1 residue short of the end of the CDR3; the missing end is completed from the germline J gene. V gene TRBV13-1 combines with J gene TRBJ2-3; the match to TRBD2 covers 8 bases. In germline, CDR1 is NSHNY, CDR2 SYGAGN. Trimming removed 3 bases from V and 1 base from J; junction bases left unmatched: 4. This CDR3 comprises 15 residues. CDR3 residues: CASSVDWGGAETLYF. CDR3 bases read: TGTGCCAGCAGTGTAGACTGGGGCGGTGCAGAAACGCTGTAT.